The 12 T cell receptor beta chains in this list originate from one sample, sequenced in a study of regulatory T cells in long-lasting Graves disease. HTBI primers from iRepertoire and Arm-PCR of CDR3 regions yielded the TCR beta libraries. MiXCR, applied by TCRdb to the multiplex PCR reads, yields one record per CDR3 protein. The table includes 400,000 to 550,000 distinct CDR3 sequences, around 14% detected once. Time point denoted: newly diagnosed GD, antithyroid drugs for less than 3 months. From PBMCs, RNA was extracted and then used to make the TCR library. The sample was also reused in another study, on T cells in Graves' hyperthyroidism and ophthalmopathy.

This specimen consisted of peripheral blood mononuclear cells (PBMCs), obtained at new diagnosis, from a patient treated with antithyroid drugs. The receptors shown here come from a woman between 25 and 40 years old with Graves disease.

The chain carries TRBV9 and TRBJ2-7; 10 bases line up with TRBD1. CDR3 length: 15 residues. V lost 2 bases to trimming and J lost 7 bases; unmatched junction nucleotides: 9. Germline CDR1 reads SGDLS; CDR2 reads YYNGEE. CDR3 residues: CASSVSGTGEREQYF. CDR3 sequence (DNA): TGTGCCAGCAGCGTCTCCGGGACAGGGGAGAGGGAGCAGTACTTC.

This clonotype appeared many times. The chain combines TRBV28 with TRBJ2-7; D might be TRBD2 (5 bases). Per germline, CDR1 MDHEN and CDR2 SYDVKM. The CDR3 sequence is 14 residues long. The V gene lost 6 bases and the J gene lost 2 bases, with 14 bases spanning the gap. CDR3 DNA: TGTGCCAGCAGCTCAACCGAGGGAACCTACGAGCAGTACTTC. Its protein product is CASSSTEGTYEQYF.

J is TRBJ2-7 and V is TRBV10-1; D is possibly TRBD1 or TRBD2 (5 bases each). The CDR3 runs 16 residues. V was clipped by 2 bases and J by 2 bases, with 16 bases between them. In germline, CDR1 is WNHNN, CDR2 SYGVQD (reference sequence). CDR3 residues: CASSEGTTAVTYEQYF. As DNA, the CDR3 is TGCGCCAGCAGTGAGGGGACGACAGCGGTAACCTACGAGCAGTACTTC.

This clonotype has ten or more counts. The chain employs TRBV19 and TRBJ1-1; D call uncertain. The germline V gene has CDR1 LNHDA and CDR2 SQIVND (reference sequence). This CDR3 region has 13 residues. Trimming stripped 0 bases from V and 6 bases from J, with 8 bases between. CDR3 amino acids: CASSIDRQSEAFF. The DNA for the CDR3 is TGTGCCAGTAGTATAGACAGGCAGTCTGAAGCTTTCTTT.

This clonotype was seen repeatedly, ten times or more. This sequence joins TRBV14 and TRBJ2-5, with a tentative D call TRBD1 (5 bases). Germline CDR1 and CDR2: SGHDN and FVKESK. V was cut by 4 bases and J by 0 bases, with 12 bases left in between. The CDR3 is made up of 15 amino acids. The CDR3: CASSLSDSNQETQYF. CDR3 sequence (DNA): TGTGCCAGCAGCCTATCCGACAGCAACCAAGAGACCCAGTACTTC.

This clonotype showed up many times. This chain uses TRBV30 with TRBJ2-1; D unclear. V dropped 7 bases and J dropped 0 bases, with 13 bases sitting between them. The CDR3 length is 14 residues. CDR1 GTSNPN and CDR2 SVGIG come from the germline V gene (reference sequence). The chain's CDR3 is CASRQANSYNEQFF. The DNA of the CDR3 is TGTGCCTCCCGCCAGGCAAACTCCTACAATGAGCAGTTCTTC.

This clonotype was counted ten times or more. The chain is built from TRBV12-3 or TRBV12-4 and TRBJ2-7; perhaps D is TRBD1 or TRBD2 (5 bases each). The CDR3 spans 13 residues. V lost 8 bases and J lost 6, with 17 bases in between. The CDR3 DNA sequence: TGTGCCAGCGGGTTGTCACGGGGCTGCGAGCAGTACTTC. This translates into CASGLSRGCEQYF.

The chain joins TRBV24-1 to TRBJ2-2, with D unclear. V was trimmed by 6 bases and J by 1 base, leaving 5 bases between them. CDR3 size: 13 residues. Germline values: CDR1 KGHDR, CDR2 SFDVKD. CDR3 amino acids: CATSIRNTGELFF. The DNA for the CDR3 is TGTGCCACCAGTATCAGGAACACCGGGGAGCTGTTTTTT.

This clonotype was seen repeatedly, ten times or more. The rearrangement uses TRBV30 and TRBJ2-5; 12 positions match TRBD1. Trimming cost V 3 bases and J 1 base; bases outside gene matches: 9. This CDR3 region has 17 residues. The germline V gene has CDR1 GTSNPN and CDR2 SVGIG (reference sequence). The CDR3 loop reads CAWSRDRGPGGQETQYF. In DNA form, the CDR3 reads TGTGCCTGGAGCCGGGACAGGGGGCCGGGTGGCCAAGAGACCCAGTACTTC.

V gene TRBV6-1 combines with J gene TRBJ2-7, with TRBD2 matching 12 bases. J gave up 3 bases and V 4 bases, and 10 bases lay outside the gene matches. Germline-derived CDR1 and CDR2 are MNHNS and SASEGT. CDR3 length equals 17 residues. The CDR3 sequence is CASSGLAGVWGNYEQYF. CDR3 sequence (DNA): TGTGCCAGCAGTGGACTAGCGGGAGTATGGGGAAACTACGAGCAGTACTTC.

This clonotype has at least ten counts. The chain combines TRBV10-3 with TRBJ1-5; D remains unclear. Trimming left V 4 bases short and J 5 bases short, with 6 bases between. The germline CDR1 and CDR2 sequences are ENHRY and SYGVKD. The CDR3 consists of 12 residues. The CDR3 region has the DNA TGTGCCATCAGTGCGATGGATCAGCCCCAGCATTTT. Amino acids: CAISAMDQPQHF.

This clonotype was found many times. The chain employs TRBV20-1 and TRBJ1-4; D gene uncertain. V gave up 2 bases and J gave up 8 bases, with 27 bases separating them. This CDR3 contains 18 residues. Germline V gives CDR1 DFQATT, CDR2 SNEGSKA (reference sequence). The CDR3 spells CSARSLRSLDRTEEKLFF. In DNA form, the CDR3 reads TGCAGTGCTAGATCTCTCCGCTCCCTGGACCGCACGGAGGAAAAACTGTTTTTT.